These 18 T cell receptor beta chains were all obtained from the same sample, sequenced in a study of T cells in localized non-small cell lung cancer. Libraries were prepared by immunoSEQ multiplex PCR; TCRdb keeps only in-frame clonotypes and omits some of them. This table holds roughly 2,700 clones, approximately 30% found once. The sample was lung tumor tissue, taken before any cancer treatment. All receptors come from a female donor at least 60 years old with stage II squamous cell lung carcinoma.

The chain recombines TRBV10-3 with TRBJ2-7; TRBD1 agrees at 11 bases. The CDR3 consists of 13 residues. Germline V CDR1 and CDR2: ENHRY, SYGVKD. The junction had 11 bases not matched to a gene; V was cut back by 11 bases and J by 8 bases. The CDR3 protein is CASRPGQGGQQYF. For the CDR3, the DNA is TGTGCCTCTCGACCGGGACAGGGGGGTCAGCAGTACTTC.

This clone counts as medium-sized (0.01 to 0.1%). The chain uses TRBV11-3 and TRBJ1-4; 7 bases are shared with TRBD1. The V segment lost 1 base and the J segment 6 bases; nucleotides outside the gene matches: 5. The CDR3 loop spans 15 amino acids. CDR1 and CDR2 (germline): SGHNT, YENEEA. In DNA, the CDR3 is TGTGCCAGCAGCTTAGTGACAGGGTACGATGAAAAACTGTTTTTT. Translated, it gives CASSLVTGYDEKLFF.

This clone is labeled large. The chain recombines TRBV11-3 with TRBJ1-1, with 9 bases aligning to TRBD1. The ends lost 5 bases at V and 5 bases at J; junction bases unmatched: 6. This CDR3 spans 14 amino acids. Germline lookup yields CDR1 SGHNT and CDR2 YENEEA. CDR3 sequence reads: CASSPMTGGTEAFF. Written as DNA, the CDR3 is TGTGCCAGCAGCCCCATGACAGGGGGAACTGAAGCTTTCTTT.

This chain uses TRBV5-1 with TRBJ1-1; D possibly corresponds to TRBD1 (5 bases). V lost 0 bases to trimming and J lost 3 bases, with 9 bases between them. The germline gives CDR1 SGHRS, CDR2 YFSETQ. This CDR3 is built from 14 residues. CDR3 residues: CASSLEDRYTEAFF. In DNA form, the CDR3 reads TGCGCCAGCAGCTTGGAAGACAGATACACTGAAGCTTTCTTT.

This clone is medium-sized (0.01 to 0.1%) in the sample. The chain joins TRBV7-2 to TRBJ2-1; D perhaps matches TRBD2 (6 bases). The V end was cut by 5 bases, the J end by 8 bases, with 13 bases between. The CDR3 is made up of 13 amino acids. The V gene's germline CDR1 is SGHTA and CDR2 FQGNSA. The CDR3 loop is CASSQDWGDEQFF. The CDR3, as DNA: TGTGCCAGCAGCCAGGACTGGGGGGATGAGCAGTTCTTC.

In this sample, this clone turned up a few times. V is TRBV6-8 and J is TRBJ2-7, with 12 nucleotides matching TRBD1. This CDR3 is built from 14 residues. V was pared by 5 bases and J by 7 bases, with 6 bases of the junction left unmatched. CDR1 and CDR2 (germline): MNHGY, SAAAGT. The DNA of the CDR3 is TGTGCCAGCAGTGACCGGGACAGGGGGCGTGAGCAGTACTTC. The encoded protein is CASSDRDRGREQYF.

The genes are TRBV30 and TRBJ2-3; D is possibly TRBD1 (5 bases). This CDR3 spans 13 amino acids. The V end was cut by 0 bases, the J end by 6 bases, with 10 bases between. CDR1 GTSNPN and CDR2 SVGIG come from the germline V gene (reference sequence). CDR3 amino acids: CAWSVLRGDTQYF. Written as DNA, the CDR3 is TGTGCCTGGAGTGTACTTAGGGGCGATACGCAGTATTTT.

This clone was counted between two and nine times. V usage is TRBV11-3 and J usage is TRBJ1-1; 7 bases map to TRBD1. CDR1 is SGHNT, CDR2 YENEEA, per germline. V was pared by 5 bases and J by 2 bases, with 5 bases of the junction left unmatched. The CDR3 contains 14 residues. The CDR3 is CASSHRDRNTEAFF. The CDR3 region has the DNA TGTGCCAGCAGCCACCGGGACAGAAACACTGAAGCTTTCTTT.

The chain combines TRBV11-3 with TRBJ1-3; tentative D call: TRBD1 (6 bases). V was clipped by 5 bases and J by 4 bases, with 15 bases between them. Germline values: CDR1 SGHNT, CDR2 YENEEA. This CDR3 has 15 amino acids. As DNA, the CDR3 is TGTGCCAGCAGCCTCTCAGTCGGGGGCGGAAACACCATATATTTT. Translating gives CASSLSVGGGNTIYF.

CDR3 residues: CASSSYRAGGGATQYF. The CDR3 DNA reads as TGTGCCAGCAGTTCTTATCGTGCAGGGGGCGGCGCTACGCAGTATTTT. This rearrangement joins TRBV28 to TRBJ2-3; 8 positions match TRBD1. The trim removed 4 bases at V and 8 bases at J, leaving 14 bases unmatched. The CDR3 covers 16 residues. Looked up from germline, CDR1 is MDHEN and CDR2 is SYDVKM. The entire variable domain, with the rest obtained from reference TRBV28 and TRBJ2-3, is as follows: DVKVTQSSRYLVKRTGEKVFLECVQDMDHENMFWYRQDPGLGLRLIYFSYDVKMKEKGDIPEGYSVSREKKERFSLILESASTNQTSMYLCASSSYRAGGGATQYFGPGTRLTVL.

The chain uses TRBV14 and TRBJ2-1, with a weak D call TRBD2 (7 bases). This CDR3 comprises 15 residues. The V end lost 6 bases, the J end lost 4 bases, and 16 bases lay between the germline ends. The V gene's germline CDR1 is SGHDN and CDR2 FVKESK. The CDR3 loop reads CASRLAAGAYNEQFF. The CDR3 DNA is TGTGCCAGCAGGTTAGCGGCGGGGGCGTACAATGAGCAGTTCTTC.

Sample share makes this clone large. The V and J genes are TRBV9 and TRBJ1-1; 9 bases are a match to TRBD1. This CDR3 contains 13 residues. J gave up 11 bases and V 8 bases, and 13 bases lay outside the gene matches. Germline V lookup: CDR1 SGDLS, CDR2 YYNGEE. The DNA for the CDR3 is TGTGCCAGTAACGGACAGGGGCTACCGCGGGCTTTCTTT. Translated, it gives CASNGQGLPRAFF.

This chain links TRBV6-8 with TRBJ2-7; TRBD2 aligns across 9 bases. CDR1 is MNHGY, CDR2 SAAAGT, per germline. The CDR3 runs 14 residues. Unmatched junction bases numbered 3, after V lost 2 bases and J lost 4 bases. CDR3 loop: CASSYASGAYEQYF. CDR3 bases: TGTGCCAGCAGTTACGCTAGCGGGGCTTACGAGCAGTACTTC.

The rearrangement uses TRBV29-1 and TRBJ2-7, with D perhaps matching TRBD1 (6 bases). This CDR3 region has 17 residues. Per germline, CDR1 SQVTM and CDR2 ANQGSEA. V lost 6 bases, J lost 5 bases, and 29 bases lay in between. CDR3 nucleotides: TGCAGCGTCGTCACTTGGGCCAGGGGTTCAGCTATCAACGAGCAGTACTTC. Translated, it gives CSVVTWARGSAINEQYF.

J is TRBJ1-4 and V is TRBV30; D gene unclear. V was cut by 7 bases and J by 8 bases, with 11 bases left in between. This CDR3 is 11 amino acids long. Germline V gives CDR1 GTSNPN, CDR2 SVGIG (reference sequence). The CDR3 DNA sequence: TGTGCCTCCGGTACCGGAGAAAAACTGTTTTTT. Amino acids: CASGTGEKLFF.

This clone was seen a few times. The rearrangement links TRBV11-3 to TRBJ2-5, with 8 bases aligning to TRBD2. Germline loops: CDR1 SGHNT, CDR2 YENEEA. This CDR3 contains 15 residues. With V trimmed by 1 base and J by 4 bases, 5 bases remained unmatched. The DNA of the CDR3 is TGTGCCAGCAGCTTAGGCGGGGGGAACGGAGAGACCCAGTACTTC. Amino acid sequence: CASSLGGGNGETQYF. The full variable domain, its missing parts supplied by reference TRBV11-3 and TRBJ2-5, is EAGVVQSPRYKIIEKKQPVAFWCNPISGHNTLYWYLQNLGQGPELLIRYENEEAVDDSQLPKDRFSAERLKGVDSTLKIQPAELGDSAVYLCASSLGGGNGETQYFGPGTRLLVL.

CDR3 region: CASSGRPGTGELFF. The CDR3 nucleotides read TGTGCCAGCAGCGGCCGGCCGGGAACCGGGGAGCTGTTTTTT. The chain carries TRBV11-3 and TRBJ2-2; a weak D match, TRBD2 (5 bases). The CDR3 is 14 amino acids. The V and J ends lost 5 bases and 5 bases respectively, with 12 bases between them. Per germline, CDR1 SGHNT and CDR2 YENEEA.

V and J are TRBV11-3 and TRBJ1-4; a possible D gene is TRBD1 (6 bases). Trimming stripped 5 bases from V and 0 bases from J, with 13 bases between. The length of the CDR3 is 16 residues. Germline values: CDR1 SGHNT, CDR2 YENEEA. CDR3 coding DNA: TGTGCCAGCAGCCAGACCAGGGGAGCAACTAATGAAAAACTGTTTTTT. Amino acids: CASSQTRGATNEKLFF.